These 18 T cell receptor beta chains were sequenced from one sample in a study of control samples from healthy donors and cancer patients. Here immunoSEQ multiplex PCR was the method, and the copy in TCRdb shows in-frame clones only, minus some. Altogether roughly 88,000 clones are present, over 85% being singletons, with the ten largest covering about 7.3%. Sequencing was performed on blood. These receptors were obtained from a man younger than 30 in good health.

The CDR3 bases are TGTGCCAGCAGCCAAGTAGGTCTTCACAGGGGCAAGACTCAGGGGTATAGCAATCAGCCCCAGCATTTT. It specifies CASSQVGLHRGKTQGYSNQPQHF. The chain combines TRBV3-1 (or the pseudogene TRBV3-2) with TRBJ1-5, with 7 bases identical to TRBD1. CDR3 length equals 23 residues. V was pared by 1 base and J by 0 bases, with 24 bases of the junction left unmatched. CDR1 is LGHDT and CDR2 is YNNKEL in the germline V gene (reference sequence).

This chain connects TRBV30 to TRBJ2-7; the D is unclear. Germline loops: CDR1 GTSNPN, CDR2 SVGIG (reference sequence). Trimming took off 8 bases at V and 7 bases at J, with 24 bases between the two ends. This CDR3 has 14 amino acids. The CDR3 here is CAASRGIPEDEQYF. The DNA for the CDR3 is TGTGCCGCATCACGCGGCATCCCCGAGGATGAGCAGTACTTC. Full variable domain (rest looked up from reference TRBV30 and TRBJ2-7): SQTIHQWPATLVQPVGSPLSLECTVEGTSNPNLYWYRQAAGRGLQLLFYSVGIGQISSEVPQNLSASRPQDRQFILSSKKLLLSDSGFYLCAASRGIPEDEQYFGPGTRLTVT.

The V call is TRBV27, the J call TRBJ1-1; a possible D gene is TRBD1 (6 bases). The CDR3 totals 17 residues. The V end lost 2 bases, the J end lost 1 base, and 17 bases lay between the germline ends. Looked up from germline, CDR1 is MNHEY and CDR2 is SMNVEV (reference sequence). CDR3: CASSLQWDTRPNTEAFF. In nucleotides, the CDR3 is TGTGCCAGCAGTTTACAATGGGACACAAGGCCGAACACTGAAGCTTTCTTT.

This clone was recorded only once. V is TRBV12-3 or TRBV12-4 and J is TRBJ1-5; D is unclear. Trimming removed 3 bases at V and 0 bases at J, with 3 bases between. This CDR3 region has 13 residues. CDR3 bases: TGTGCCAGCAGTTTTTATAGCAATCAGCCCCAGCATTTT. This sequence encodes CASSFYSNQPQHF.

The chain uses TRBV16 and TRBJ1-4; 8 positions match TRBD1. The CDR3 length is 17 residues. V dropped 1 base and J dropped 8; count of bases not matched to a gene: 12. Germline CDR1 is KGHSY and CDR2 is FQNENV. CDR3 residues: CASSQYGPAGGREKLFF. The CDR3 region has the DNA TGTGCCAGCAGCCAATATGGACCGGCAGGGGGCCGAGAAAAACTGTTTTTT. Based on the CDR3 plus reference TRBV16 and TRBJ1-4, the full variable domain is GEEVAQTPKHLVRGEGQKAKLYCAPIKGHSYVFWYQQVLKNEFKFLISFQNENVFDETGMPKERFSAKCLPNSPCSLEIQATKLEDSAVYFCASSQYGPAGGREKLFFGSGTQLSVL.

The CDR3 reads CASSPPRDGYTF. The CDR3 DNA reads TGTGCCAGCAGCCCCCCCCGGGATGGCTACACCTTC. This rearrangement joins TRBV28 to TRBJ1-2; no firm D call. Trimming took 6 bases from V and 6 from J, leaving 11 bases between them. The CDR3 runs 12 residues. Germline-derived CDR1 and CDR2 are MDHEN and SYDVKM.

Here the CDR3 DNA reads TGTGCCAGCAGCCACGGACGGGTCAATCAGCCCCAGCATTTT. This encodes CASSHGRVNQPQHF. J is TRBJ1-5 and V is TRBV7-2, with D unresolved. Germline CDR1 SGHTA, CDR2 FQGNSA. This CDR3 is 14 amino acids long. The V end lost 5 bases, the J end lost 3 bases, and 11 bases lay between the germline ends. The full variable domain, with the rest looked up from reference TRBV7-2 and TRBJ1-5, is GAGVSQSPSNKVTEKGKDVELRCDPISGHTALYWYRQSLGQGLEFLIYFQGNSAPDKSGLPSDRFSAERTGGSVSTLTIQRTQQEDSAVYLCASSHGRVNQPQHFGDGTRLSIL.

The CDR3 DNA follows: TGTGCCACCAGACAGGGGCCGGGAGAGCAGTACTTC. This encodes CATRQGPGEQYF. The V gene is TRBV5-4, the J gene TRBJ2-7, with 8 bases lining up with TRBD1. The V segment lost 9 bases and the J segment 7 bases; nucleotides outside the gene matches: 9. Germline V gene lookup returns CDR1 SGHNT and CDR2 YYREEE (reference sequence). The length of the CDR3 is 12 residues.

J is TRBJ2-1 and V is TRBV7-8; maybe TRBD1 (5 bases). The CDR3 spans 10 residues. Trimming removed 6 bases at V and 9 bases at J, with 6 bases between. CDR1 and CDR2 from the germline V gene are SGHVS and FQNEAQ. The CDR3 DNA is TGTGCCAGCAGTGACAGTGAGCAGTTCTTC. Its translation is CASSDSEQFF.

The CDR3 here is CASSLSRGRNNSPLHF. CDR3 bases: TGTGCCAGCAGTTTATCTCGGGGCAGGAACAATTCACCCCTCCACTTT. The V gene is TRBV27, the J gene TRBJ1-6, with D possibly TRBD1 on 5 matching bases. V gave up 0 bases and J gave up 7 bases, with 13 bases separating them. The CDR3 spans 16 residues. The germline gives CDR1 MNHEY, CDR2 SMNVEV (reference sequence).

This chain connects TRBV5-6 to TRBJ1-1; D not certain. This CDR3 has 15 residues. Germline V gene data show CDR1 as SGHDT and CDR2 as YYEEEE. The V and J ends lost 2 bases and 3 bases respectively, with 14 bases between them. The CDR3 spells CASSFQTLQDTEAFF. The CDR3 coding sequence is TGTGCCAGCAGCTTCCAGACTCTGCAGGACACTGAAGCTTTCTTT.

The chain has TRBV4-2 and TRBJ1-4; D call uncertain. Germline V gene lookup returns CDR1 LGHNA and CDR2 YNFKEQ. Between the trimmed V and J ends, which lost 1 base and 5 bases, there was a span of 14 bases. This CDR3 contains 16 residues. The CDR3 loop is CASSQGGNRGNEKLFF. The CDR3 region has the DNA TGTGCCAGCAGCCAAGGTGGGAACAGAGGGAATGAAAAACTGTTTTTT.

In its sample, this clone was seen once. The CDR3 spells CASHRGLGNEKLFF. Written as DNA, the CDR3 is TGTGCCAGCCACAGGGGGCTGGGTAATGAAAAACTGTTTTTT. The chain has TRBV18 and TRBJ1-4; 9 bases align to TRBD1. CDR3 length: 14 residues. The V gene end was trimmed by 8 bases and the J gene end by 4 bases; junction bases not matched to a gene: 5. Germline V gene sequence: CDR1 KGHSH, CDR2 LQKENI. The full variable domain, rest sourced from reference TRBV18 and TRBJ1-4, is NAGVMQNPRHLVRRRGQEARLRCSPMKGHSHVYWYRQLPEEGLKFMVYLQKENIIDESGMPKERFSAEFPKEGPSILRIQQVVRGDSAAYFCASHRGLGNEKLFFGSGTQLSVL.

The CDR3 DNA reads TGTGCCAGCAGCCGGGACAGGGGAGGGACGGCTTTCTTT. Translation: CASSRDRGGTAFF. The rearrangement links TRBV11-2 to TRBJ1-1, with TRBD1 identical over 10 bases. The CDR3 has 13 residues. V lost 5 bases, J lost 11 bases, and 8 bases stayed unmatched. Germline V gives CDR1 SGHAT, CDR2 FQNNGV.

This clone is a singleton in its sample. This rearrangement joins TRBV27 to TRBJ1-4; 9 positions agree with TRBD1. The CDR3 totals 15 residues. The J segment lost 8 bases and the V segment lost 1 base, leaving 5 bases of the junction unmatched. Looked up from germline, CDR1 is MNHEY and CDR2 is SMNVEV (reference sequence). Written as DNA, the CDR3 is TGTGCCAGCAGTTTATGGGGGACAGGGAACGAAAAACTGTTTTTT. It yields the protein CASSLWGTGNEKLFF.

The chain combines TRBV5-1 with TRBJ2-7; D is unclear. The CDR3 consists of 14 residues. The ends were cut back, 0 bases at V and 0 bases at J, with 7 bases in the middle. Germline V gene lookup returns CDR1 SGHRS and CDR2 YFSETQ. The DNA of the CDR3 is TGCGCCAGCAGCTTGGATGGAGTCTCCTACGAGCAGTACTTC. Amino acids: CASSLDGVSYEQYF. Using reference TRBV5-1 and TRBJ2-7 for the parts outside the CDR3, the full variable domain is KAGVTQTPRYLIKTRGQQVTLSCSPISGHRSVSWYQQTPGQGLQFLFEYFSETQRNKGNFPGRFSGRQFSNSRSEMNVSTLELGDSALYLCASSLDGVSYEQYFGPGTRLTVT.

The chain uses TRBV18 and TRBJ2-7; D remains unclear. This CDR3 has 16 residues. CDR1 KGHSH and CDR2 LQKENI come from the germline V gene. V lost 3 bases, J lost 7 bases, and 22 bases lay in between. CDR3 residues: CASSPRAEGSVWEQYF. The DNA for the CDR3 is TGTGCCAGCTCACCTCGCGCCGAAGGGTCGGTGTGGGAGCAGTACTTC.

The chain links TRBV7-9 to TRBJ2-2; perhaps D is TRBD1 or TRBD2 (5 bases each). The V and J ends lost 9 bases and 5 bases respectively, with 16 bases between them. The CDR3 is 14 amino acids. The germline V gene encodes CDR1 SEHNR and CDR2 FQNEAQ (reference sequence). CDR3 amino acids: CASNRQGGTGELFF. CDR3 in DNA: TGTGCCAGTAACCGGCAGGGCGGGACCGGGGAGCTGTTTTTT.